The present T cell receptor beta chain was sequenced within a study of Ad26.COV2.S vaccination and SARS-CoV-2 variants. The junction had 8 bases not matched to a gene; V was cut back by 3 bases and J by 2 bases. Germline values: CDR1 LGHNT, CDR2 FRNRAP. CDR3 size: 16 residues. Some clones are missing from TCRdb's copy, which holds only in-frame ones; the method was immunoSEQ multiplex PCR. The repertoire has roughly 500,000 clones, roughly 85% of them found once; the top ten carry roughly 13%. The treatment is: some 20 received Ad26.COV2.S at low or high dose, single or two shots; five or six received placebo; per-sample allocation not given. Collection of samples fell on day 63 after the first vaccine or placebo injection.

The clonotype comes from a person between 18 and 65 years old who received the Ad26.COV2.S COVID-19 vaccine or a placebo. The chain employs TRBV12-5 and TRBJ2-5, with 8 bases matching TRBD1. Sequencing used peripheral blood, obtained in a trial of Ad26.COV2.S vaccine versus placebo. The CDR3 loop is CASGFGTGTYQETQYF. The CDR3, as DNA: TGTGCTAGTGGTTTTGGGACAGGAACTTATCAAGAGACCCAGTACTTC. Using reference TRBV12-5 and TRBJ2-5 for the parts outside the CDR3, the full variable domain is DARVTQTPRHKVTEMGQEVTMRCQPILGHNTVFWYRQTMMQGLELLAYFRNRAPLDDSGMPKDRFSAEMPDATLATLKIQPSEPRDSAVYFCASGFGTGTYQETQYFGPGTRLLVL.